Below are 13 T cell receptor beta chains sequenced from a single sample in a study of CD8+ T cells in alopecia areata. In each case, RNA was isolated and then reverse transcribed into cDNA as the sequencing template. The data were produced by immunoSEQ multiplex PCR, yet TCRdb's version contains in-frame clones alone and is incomplete. The data contain around 100,000 clones, 55% of them singletons. Sequencing used CD4+ T cells sorted from blood. All receptors derive from a human donor in good health.

J is TRBJ1-6 and V is TRBV30, with D maybe TRBD1 (6 bases). CDR1 is GTSNPN, CDR2 SVGIG, per germline (reference sequence). This CDR3 region has 15 residues. The V end lost 2 bases, the J end lost 0 bases, and 8 bases lay between the germline ends. CDR3 sequence: CAWSTGISYNSPLHF. DNA for the CDR3: TGTGCCTGGAGTACAGGGATCTCCTATAATTCACCCCTCCACTTT. The whole variable domain, remainder taken from reference TRBV30 and TRBJ1-6, is SQTIHQWPATLVQPVGSPLSLECTVEGTSNPNLYWYRQAAGRGLQLLFYSVGIGQISSEVPQNLSASRPQDRQFILSSKKLLLSDSGFYLCAWSTGISYNSPLHFGNGTRLTVT.

The rearrangement links TRBV30 to TRBJ2-5; D is undetermined. The CDR3 has 13 amino acids. CDR1 is GTSNPN and CDR2 is SVGIG in the germline V gene (reference sequence). V lost 2 bases and J 0 bases, leaving 7 bases between the germline ends. CDR3 amino acids: CAWSRLYQETQYF. The CDR3 DNA reads as TGTGCCTGGAGTAGGTTGTACCAAGAGACCCAGTACTTC.

V and J are TRBV5-1 and TRBJ2-5, with D perhaps being TRBD1 or TRBD2 (5 bases each). Trimming stripped 5 bases from V and 1 base from J, with 15 bases between. The CDR3 length is 15 residues. CDR1 is SGHRS, CDR2 YFSETQ, per germline. The CDR3 here is CASRFRGTGQETQYF. CDR3 nucleotides: TGCGCCAGCAGGTTTCGAGGGACGGGCCAAGAGACCCAGTACTTC.

This clone was observed a few times. The V and J genes are TRBV2 and TRBJ2-1; a weak D match, TRBD2 (6 bases). Trimming removed 6 bases at V and 1 base at J, with 10 bases between. The CDR3 contains 14 residues. Germline V gene sequence: CDR1 SNHLY, CDR2 FYNNEI. CDR3 bases: TGTGCCAGCAGGGGGGACTCTTCCTACAATGAGCAGTTCTTC. Its protein product is CASRGDSSYNEQFF.

The chain combines TRBV6-6 with TRBJ1-5; D unclear. Per germline, CDR1 MNHNY and CDR2 SVGAGI (reference sequence). This CDR3 comprises 15 residues. Deletions cut 0 bases from V and 4 bases from J, with 10 bases between. CDR3 sequence reads: CASSYSGRSNQPQHF. CDR3 nucleotides: TGTGCCAGCAGTTACTCAGGTCGGTCTAATCAGCCCCAGCATTTT.

This clone is a singleton in its sample. The J gene is TRBJ1-2, the V gene TRBV29-1; D is ambiguous. The V gene's germline CDR1 is SQVTM and CDR2 ANQGSEA. V shed 6 bases and J shed 1 base, with 15 bases lying between them. This CDR3 region has 14 residues. CDR3 bases: TGCAGCGTCGGGCTGAGCCCCCTTAACTATGGCTACACCTTC. This encodes CSVGLSPLNYGYTF.

This clone appeared a few times. The V call is TRBV7-6, the J call TRBJ2-5; 8 bases are shared with TRBD2. Germline CDR1 and CDR2: SGHVS and FNYEAQ. V dropped 5 bases and J dropped 4; count of bases not matched to a gene: 9. The CDR3 is made up of 15 amino acids. The CDR3, as DNA: TGTGCCAGCAGCAGGGCCGCAGCGGGAGCAGAGACCCAGTACTTC. Encoded protein: CASSRAAAGAETQYF. Full variable domain (rest looked up from reference TRBV7-6 and TRBJ2-5): GAGVSQSPRYKVTKRGQDVALRCDPISGHVSLYWYRQALGQGPEFLTYFNYEAQQDKSGLPNDRFSAERPEGSISTLTIQRTEQRDSAMYRCASSRAAAGAETQYFGPGTRLLVL.

This sequence joins TRBV5-6 and TRBJ1-4; D ambiguous. Trimming left V 0 bases short and J 8 bases short, with 5 bases between. CDR1 and CDR2 (germline): SGHDT, YYEEEE. This CDR3 has 12 amino acids. CDR3 protein: CASSLASEKLFF. The DNA of the CDR3 is TGTGCCAGCAGCTTGGCGTCGGAAAAACTGTTTTTT.

The V call is TRBV6-5, the J call TRBJ1-1; no reliable D call. CDR1 and CDR2 from the germline V gene are MNHEY and SVGAGI. The length of the CDR3 is 14 residues. Deletions cut 2 bases from V and 7 bases from J, with 14 bases between. The CDR3 here is CASSYAMASGEAFF. The CDR3 DNA is TGTGCCAGCAGTTACGCAATGGCGAGTGGTGAAGCTTTCTTT.

The rearrangement links TRBV7-2 to TRBJ1-1, with D unresolved. In germline, CDR1 is SGHTA, CDR2 FQGNSA. Trimming removed 1 base from V and 1 base from J, with 13 bases in between. The CDR3 length is 16 residues. The CDR3, as DNA: TGTGCCAGCAGCTTAGTCGTCGGCCAGAAGAACACTGAAGCTTTCTTT. Translating it yields CASSLVVGQKNTEAFF.

The rearrangement uses TRBV30 and TRBJ2-7, with unresolved D. The V gene lost 5 bases and the J gene lost 0 bases, with 8 bases spanning the gap. The CDR3 runs to 12 residues. Germline assignment: CDR1 GTSNPN and CDR2 SVGIG (reference sequence). In DNA form, the CDR3 reads TGTGCCTGGGAGACAAACTCCTACGAGCAGTACTTC. This sequence encodes CAWETNSYEQYF.

This clone has only a few counts. V usage is TRBV30 and J usage is TRBJ1-4, with D unresolved. This CDR3 is 12 amino acids long. V lost 5 bases and J lost 11, with 15 bases in between. Germline CDR1 GTSNPN, CDR2 SVGIG (reference sequence). CDR3 nucleotide sequence: TGTGCCTGGTCCCCCCTGGCCGGGAAACTGTTTTTT. Translation: CAWSPLAGKLFF.

This chain connects TRBV6-5 to TRBJ1-5; possibly TRBD1 for D (6 bases). Trimming shortened V by 6 bases and J by 7 bases, and 16 bases separated the two germline ends. The CDR3 length is 14 residues. Germline loops: CDR1 MNHEY, CDR2 SVGAGI. In DNA form, the CDR3 reads TGTGCCAGCAGGGCCGGGGGGCCGGGACAGCCCCAGCATTTT. Its translation is CASRAGGPGQPQHF.